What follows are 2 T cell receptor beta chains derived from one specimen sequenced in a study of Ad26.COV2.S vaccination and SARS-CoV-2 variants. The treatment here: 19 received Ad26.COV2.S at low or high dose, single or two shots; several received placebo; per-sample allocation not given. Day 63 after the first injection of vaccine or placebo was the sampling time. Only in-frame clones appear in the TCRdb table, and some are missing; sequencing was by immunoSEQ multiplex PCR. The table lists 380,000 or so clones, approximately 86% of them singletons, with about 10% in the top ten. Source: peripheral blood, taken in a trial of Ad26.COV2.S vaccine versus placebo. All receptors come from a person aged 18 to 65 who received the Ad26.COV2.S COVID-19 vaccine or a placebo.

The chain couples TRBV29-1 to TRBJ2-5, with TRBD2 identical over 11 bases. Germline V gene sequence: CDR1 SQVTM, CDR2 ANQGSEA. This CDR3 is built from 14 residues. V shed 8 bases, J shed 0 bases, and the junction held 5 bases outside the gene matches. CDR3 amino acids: CSYRGLADQETQYF. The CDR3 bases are TGCAGCTATAGGGGACTAGCGGACCAAGAGACCCAGTACTTC.

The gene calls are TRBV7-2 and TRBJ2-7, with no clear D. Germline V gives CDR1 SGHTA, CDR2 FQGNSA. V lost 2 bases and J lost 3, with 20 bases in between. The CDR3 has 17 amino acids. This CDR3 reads CASSLKAPGMGIYEQYF. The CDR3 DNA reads TGTGCCAGCAGCTTAAAAGCCCCAGGAATGGGAATCTACGAGCAGTACTTC.